This entry lists 20 T cell receptor beta chains sequenced from one sample in a study of CDR3 diversity in severe acne. TCRdb reprocessed the PCR reads with MiXCR, giving one entry per CDR3 protein. Here the sample spans more than 85,000 distinct CDR3 sequences, less than 65% being singletons. The sample taken for sequencing was blood. The receptor set was obtained from a male donor with severe acne vulgaris.

This chain uses TRBV10-3 with TRBJ2-2, with 10 bases that match TRBD2. The germline gives CDR1 ENHRY, CDR2 SYGVKD. The CDR3 consists of 16 residues. The junction had 14 bases not matched to a gene; V was cut back by 10 bases and J by 6 bases. This chain's CDR3 is CASSSPWSGRAGELFF. The CDR3 DNA reads TGTGCCAGCAGCTCCCCTTGGAGCGGGAGGGCCGGGGAGCTGTTTTTT.

This clonotype was seen a few times. The CDR3 spells CASSSRGRFYNEQFF. The CDR3 coding sequence is TGTGCCAGCAGCTCCCGGGGACGGTTCTACAATGAGCAGTTCTTC. The gene calls are TRBV9 and TRBJ2-1, with D tentatively TRBD1 or TRBD2 (5 bases each). The V end lost 4 bases, the J end lost 3 bases, and 14 bases lay between the germline ends. Germline CDR1 reads SGDLS; CDR2 reads YYNGEE. This CDR3 is built from 15 residues.

J is TRBJ2-7 and V is TRBV20-1, with 13 bases that match TRBD2. The V segment lost 7 bases and the J segment 3 bases; nucleotides outside the gene matches: 12. Germline assignment: CDR1 DFQATT and CDR2 SNEGSKA (reference sequence). The CDR3 totals 16 residues. The CDR3 loop is CSVLRTSGREGYEQYF. CDR3 DNA sequence: TGCAGTGTTCTCAGGACTAGCGGGAGAGAAGGCTACGAGCAGTACTTC.

In regard to this clonotype: The conserved phenylalanine or tryptophan normally closing the CDR3 is absent here, so this likely arose from a read error. This chain joins TRBV24-1 and TRBJ2-4; maybe TRBD2 (6 bases). V was cut by 2 bases and J by 7 bases, with 14 bases left in between. This CDR3 comprises 15 residues. The V gene's germline CDR1 is KGHDR and CDR2 SFDVKD. CDR3 in DNA: TGTGCCACCAGTGATTCGGGGACTCCTACGAACATTCAGTACCTC. This translates into CATSDSGTPTNIQYL.

The J gene is TRBJ2-5, the V gene TRBV6-1, with 12 bases aligning to TRBD2. After removal of 5 bases from V and 1 base from J, the junction contained 11 bases not matched to a gene. Germline CDR1 reads MNHNS; CDR2 reads SASEGT. The CDR3 is 18 amino acids. The CDR3 loop reads CASSYPTSGGPLQETQYF. The CDR3 DNA reads TGTGCCAGCAGTTACCCGACTAGCGGGGGACCTCTCCAAGAGACCCAGTACTTC.

The chain employs TRBV7-2 and TRBJ2-7; TRBD2 might be the D (6 bases). V gave up 5 bases and J gave up 5 bases, with 13 bases separating them. CDR3 size: 13 residues. Per the germline V gene, CDR1 is SGHTA and CDR2 is FQGNSA. The CDR3 protein is CASSPGSGNEQYF. DNA of the CDR3: TGTGCCAGCAGCCCCGGGAGCGGAAACGAGCAGTACTTC.

The chain links TRBV20-1 to TRBJ2-1, with TRBD2 matching over 7 bases. This CDR3 comprises 14 residues. Germline CDR1 DFQATT, CDR2 SNEGSKA (reference sequence). Germline trimming cut 3 bases from V and 10 bases from J; bases unmatched to any gene: 12. CDR3 residues: CSASLRSGAQEQFF. DNA of the CDR3: TGCAGTGCTAGCCTTCGAAGCGGGGCCCAAGAGCAGTTCTTC.

The chain is built from TRBV6-2 or TRBV6-3 and TRBJ2-1; TRBD2 matches 8 bases. The V segment lost 6 bases and the J segment 4 bases; nucleotides outside the gene matches: 11. Germline V lookup: CDR1 MNHEY, CDR2 SVGEGT. This CDR3 spans 16 amino acids. The CDR3 sequence is CASSVTSGEEYNEQFF. DNA of the CDR3: TGTGCCAGCAGCGTCACTAGCGGAGAGGAATACAATGAGCAGTTCTTC.

The J gene is TRBJ1-2, the V gene TRBV7-9; possibly TRBD1 for D (6 bases). This CDR3 is 13 amino acids long. V was pared by 5 bases and J by 6 bases, with 13 bases between. CDR1 and CDR2 (germline): SEHNR, FQNEAQ (reference sequence). DNA for the CDR3: TGTGCCAGCAGCCACGAGACAGGTGATGGCTACACCTTC. This translates into CASSHETGDGYTF.

This clonotype was seen at least ten times. The chain combines TRBV20-1 with TRBJ2-3; 12 bases line up with TRBD2. The J segment lost 4 bases and the V segment lost 4 bases, leaving 6 bases of the junction unmatched. Germline V gives CDR1 DFQATT, CDR2 SNEGSKA (reference sequence). This CDR3 region has 15 residues. The CDR3 bases are TGCAGTGCTACGACTAGCGGGAGTCTCTCAGATACGCAGTATTTT. Its protein product is CSATTSGSLSDTQYF.

This clonotype was observed a handful of times. In DNA, the CDR3 is TGTGCCAGCAGTGAGGGGACAGGGTCTGGCTACACCTTC. Protein sequence: CASSEGTGSGYTF. The chain is built from TRBV25-1 and TRBJ1-2, with 9 bases that match TRBD1. The ends lost 3 bases at V and 7 bases at J; junction bases unmatched: 3. CDR1 and CDR2 (germline): MGHDK, SYGVNS. This CDR3 contains 13 residues.

This clonotype was found many times. V is TRBV2 and J is TRBJ2-1; 10 bases fit TRBD2. J gave up 10 bases and V 4 bases, and 10 bases lay outside the gene matches. The CDR3 consists of 15 residues. CDR1 is SNHLY, CDR2 FYNNEI, per germline. The CDR3 spells CASSGVAGGFGEQFF. The CDR3 DNA follows: TGTGCCAGCAGTGGGGTAGCGGGAGGTTTCGGGGAGCAGTTCTTC.

This clonotype was counted at least ten times. The genes are TRBV6-1 and TRBJ2-1, with D tentatively TRBD2 (6 bases). The germline V and J ends were trimmed by 4 bases and 3 bases, with 7 bases remaining between them. There are 13 residues in the CDR3. CDR1 and CDR2 (germline): MNHNS, SASEGT. CDR3 DNA sequence: TGTGCCAGCAGTGGGGACTTCTACAATGAGCAGTTCTTC. It translates to CASSGDFYNEQFF.

The chain is built from TRBV7-8 and TRBJ2-7, with D possibly being TRBD1 (6 bases). Per germline, CDR1 SGHVS and CDR2 FQNEAQ. V lost 5 bases and J 4 bases, leaving 15 bases between the germline ends. The CDR3 contains 14 residues. CDR3 DNA sequence: TGTGCCAGCAGCCCCGGGACAACTCTTTACGAGCAGTACTTC. Protein product: CASSPGTTLYEQYF.

This clonotype has a count of ten or more. J is TRBJ2-5 and V is TRBV11-3; maybe TRBD1 (6 bases). Trimming removed 1 base from V and 5 bases from J, with 17 bases in between. This CDR3 region has 16 residues. Germline loops: CDR1 SGHNT, CDR2 YENEEA. CDR3 in amino acids: CASSLVAITGSETQYF. The CDR3 nucleotides are TGTGCCAGCAGCTTAGTAGCCATCACAGGGTCGGAGACCCAGTACTTC.

The V call is TRBV2, the J call TRBJ1-1, with a weak D call TRBD1 (5 bases). V was clipped by 3 bases and J by 6 bases, with 8 bases between them. Per germline, CDR1 SNHLY and CDR2 FYNNEI. CDR3 length: 12 residues. The CDR3 DNA sequence: TGTGCCAGCAGTGATCGGGGCCCTGAAGCTTTCTTT. This gives the protein CASSDRGPEAFF. The variable domain in full, completed from reference TRBV2 and TRBJ1-1, reads EPEVTQTPSHQVTQMGQEVILRCVPISNHLYFYWYRQILGQKVEFLVSFYNNEISEKSEIFDDQFSVERPDGSNFTLKIRSTKLEDSAMYFCASSDRGPEAFFGQGTRLTVV.

The J gene is TRBJ1-5, the V gene TRBV6-5, with TRBD1 as a possible D gene (6 bases). Germline CDR1 reads MNHEY; CDR2 reads SVGAGI. There are 16 residues in the CDR3. Trimming took 6 bases from V and 7 from J, leaving 22 bases between them. Here the CDR3 DNA reads TGTGCCAGCAGCCGCCGAGGTCAGGGGCCGGGGCAGCCCCAGCATTTT. Protein sequence: CASSRRGQGPGQPQHF.

The chain joins TRBV7-9 to TRBJ1-3; 7 nucleotides agree with TRBD1. The trim removed 5 bases at V and 2 bases at J, leaving 9 bases unmatched. CDR1 and CDR2 from the germline V gene are SEHNR and FQNEAQ (reference sequence). The CDR3 runs to 16 residues. This CDR3 is CASSQDGQGAGNTIYF. The CDR3 DNA is TGTGCCAGCAGCCAAGATGGTCAGGGGGCTGGAAACACCATATATTTT.

Note on this clonotype: Because the CDR3's place on the DNA is in doubt, the DNA is left out and the CDR3 is given as listed by TCRdb. V usage is TRBV28 and J usage is TRBJ2-6. Germline CDR1 is MDHEN and CDR2 is SYDVKM. The CDR3 is 16 residues long, counting both termini. The CDR3: CASILVSGAGANVLTF.

This clonotype was seen repeatedly, ten times or more. V is TRBV7-3 and J is TRBJ2-5, with TRBD2 matching 11 bases. CDR3 length equals 15 residues. The J segment lost 1 base and the V segment lost 5 bases, leaving 3 bases of the junction unmatched. The germline V gene encodes CDR1 SGHTA and CDR2 FQGTGA. For the CDR3, the DNA is TGTGCCAGCAGCCTGGGACTAGCGGTCCAAGAGACCCAGTACTTC. Amino acids: CASSLGLAVQETQYF.